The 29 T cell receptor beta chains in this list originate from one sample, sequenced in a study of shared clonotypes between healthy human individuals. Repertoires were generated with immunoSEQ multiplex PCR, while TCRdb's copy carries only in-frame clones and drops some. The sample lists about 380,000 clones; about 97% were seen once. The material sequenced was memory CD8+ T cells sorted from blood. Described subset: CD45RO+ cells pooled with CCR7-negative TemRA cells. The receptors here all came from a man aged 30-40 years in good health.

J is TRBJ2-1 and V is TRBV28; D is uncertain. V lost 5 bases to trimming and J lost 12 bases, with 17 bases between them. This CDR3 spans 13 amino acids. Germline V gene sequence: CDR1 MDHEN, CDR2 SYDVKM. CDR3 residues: CASSARPSVGQFF. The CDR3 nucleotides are TGTGCCAGCAGTGCCCGCCCTTCGGTCGGGCAGTTCTTC.

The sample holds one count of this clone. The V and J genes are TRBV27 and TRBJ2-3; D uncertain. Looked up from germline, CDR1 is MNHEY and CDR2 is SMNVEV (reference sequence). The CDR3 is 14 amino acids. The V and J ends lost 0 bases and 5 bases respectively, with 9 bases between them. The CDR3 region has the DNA TGTGCCAGCAGTTTATCCCCCGGGCGAGATACGCAGTATTTT. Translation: CASSLSPGRDTQYF.

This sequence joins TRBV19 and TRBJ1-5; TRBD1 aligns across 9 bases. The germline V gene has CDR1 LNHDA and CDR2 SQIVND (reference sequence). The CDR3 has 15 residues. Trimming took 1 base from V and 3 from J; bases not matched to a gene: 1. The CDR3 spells CASSIGDRVNQPQHF. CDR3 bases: TGTGCCAGTAGTATAGGGGACAGGGTCAATCAGCCCCAGCATTTT.

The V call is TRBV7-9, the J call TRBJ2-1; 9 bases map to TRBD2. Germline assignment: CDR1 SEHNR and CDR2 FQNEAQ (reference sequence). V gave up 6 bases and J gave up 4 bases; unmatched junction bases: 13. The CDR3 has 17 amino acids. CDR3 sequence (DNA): TGTGCCAGCAGTCGAGGCTTAGCGGGAGTCCCTTACAATGAGCAGTTCTTC. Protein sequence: CASSRGLAGVPYNEQFF.

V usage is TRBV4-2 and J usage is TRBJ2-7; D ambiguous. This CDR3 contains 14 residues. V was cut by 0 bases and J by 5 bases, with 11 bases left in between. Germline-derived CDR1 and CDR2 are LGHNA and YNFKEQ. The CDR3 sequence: CASSQELPRNEQYF. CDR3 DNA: TGTGCCAGCAGCCAAGAACTCCCCCGGAACGAGCAGTACTTC.

CDR3 amino acids: CSAREEYGYTF. DNA for the CDR3: TGCAGTGCTAGGGAGGAATATGGCTACACCTTC. The chain carries TRBV20-1 and TRBJ1-2; the D is unclear. Germline lookup yields CDR1 DFQATT and CDR2 SNEGSKA (reference sequence). The CDR3 is 11 amino acids. Trimming took off 3 bases at V and 5 bases at J, with 7 bases between the two ends.

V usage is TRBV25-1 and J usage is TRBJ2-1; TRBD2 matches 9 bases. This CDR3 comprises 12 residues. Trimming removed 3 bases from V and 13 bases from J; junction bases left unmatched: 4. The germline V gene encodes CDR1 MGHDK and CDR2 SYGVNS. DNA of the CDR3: TGTGCCAGCAGTGAGCGGGAGGGAGACCAGTTCTTC. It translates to CASSEREGDQFF.

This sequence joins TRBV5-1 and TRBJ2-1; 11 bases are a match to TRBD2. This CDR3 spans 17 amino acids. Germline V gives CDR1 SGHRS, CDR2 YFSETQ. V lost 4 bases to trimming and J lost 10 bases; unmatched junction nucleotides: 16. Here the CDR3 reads CASSARALAGGPREQFF. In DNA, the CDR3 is TGCGCCAGCAGCGCGCGAGCTCTAGCGGGAGGCCCCCGCGAGCAGTTCTTC.

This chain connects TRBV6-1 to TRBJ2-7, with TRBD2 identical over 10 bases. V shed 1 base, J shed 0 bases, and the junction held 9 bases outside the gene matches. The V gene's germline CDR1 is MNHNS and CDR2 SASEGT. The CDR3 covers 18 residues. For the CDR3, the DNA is TGTGCCAGCAGTGAAGGCCTAGCGGGAGCGTGGAGCTCCTACGAGCAGTACTTC. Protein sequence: CASSEGLAGAWSSYEQYF.

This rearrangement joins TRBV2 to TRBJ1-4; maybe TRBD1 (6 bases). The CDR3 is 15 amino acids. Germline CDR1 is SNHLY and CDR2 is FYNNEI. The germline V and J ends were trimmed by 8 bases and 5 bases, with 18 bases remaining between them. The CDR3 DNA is TGTGCCAGCCCCAAAAGGGGGGCAGTCAATGAAAAACTGTTTTTT. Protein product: CASPKRGAVNEKLFF.

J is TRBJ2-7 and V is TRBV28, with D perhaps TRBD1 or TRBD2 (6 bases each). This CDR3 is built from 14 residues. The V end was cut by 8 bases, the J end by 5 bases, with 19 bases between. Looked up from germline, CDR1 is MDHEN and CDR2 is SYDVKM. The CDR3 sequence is CASDWGAGSHEQYF. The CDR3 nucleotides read TGTGCCAGCGACTGGGGGGCAGGGTCCCACGAGCAGTACTTC.

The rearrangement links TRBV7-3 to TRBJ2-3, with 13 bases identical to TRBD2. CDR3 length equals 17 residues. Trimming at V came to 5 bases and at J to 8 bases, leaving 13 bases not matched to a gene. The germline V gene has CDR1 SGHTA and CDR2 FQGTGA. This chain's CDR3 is CASSMGLAGTAQSTQYF. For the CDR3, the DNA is TGTGCCAGCAGCATGGGACTAGCGGGGACCGCCCAAAGTACGCAGTATTTT.

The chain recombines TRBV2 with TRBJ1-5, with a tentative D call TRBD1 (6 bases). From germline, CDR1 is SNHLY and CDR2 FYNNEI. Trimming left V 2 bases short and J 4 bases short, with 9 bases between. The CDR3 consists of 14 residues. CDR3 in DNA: TGTGCCAGCAGTGAACGGACAGAGAATCAGCCCCAGCATTTT. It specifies CASSERTENQPQHF.

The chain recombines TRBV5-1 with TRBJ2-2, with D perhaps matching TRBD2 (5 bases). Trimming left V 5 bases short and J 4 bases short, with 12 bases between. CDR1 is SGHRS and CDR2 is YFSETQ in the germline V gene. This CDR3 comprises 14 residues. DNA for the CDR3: TGCGCCAGCAGTGGGAGATCGGGCACCGGGGAGCTGTTTTTT. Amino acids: CASSGRSGTGELFF.

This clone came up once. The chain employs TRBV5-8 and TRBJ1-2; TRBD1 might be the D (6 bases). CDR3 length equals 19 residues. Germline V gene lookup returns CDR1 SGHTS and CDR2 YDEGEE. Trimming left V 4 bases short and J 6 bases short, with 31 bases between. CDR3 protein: CASSLGTARRGDTKNGYTF. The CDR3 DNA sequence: TGTGCCAGCAGCCTTGGCACGGCTAGGAGGGGGGACACCAAAAATGGCTACACCTTC.

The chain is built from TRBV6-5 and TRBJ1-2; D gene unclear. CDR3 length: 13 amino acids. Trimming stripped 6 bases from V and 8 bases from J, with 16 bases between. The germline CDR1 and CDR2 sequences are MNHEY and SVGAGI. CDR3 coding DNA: TGTGCCAGCAGCATACAACGGACCGGCGGCTACACCTTC. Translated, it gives CASSIQRTGGYTF.

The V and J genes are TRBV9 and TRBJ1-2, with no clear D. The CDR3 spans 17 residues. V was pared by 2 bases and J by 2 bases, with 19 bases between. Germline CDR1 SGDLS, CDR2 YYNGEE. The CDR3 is CASSVPPPDRPNYGYTF. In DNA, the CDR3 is TGTGCCAGCAGCGTCCCCCCCCCTGACCGTCCGAACTATGGCTACACCTTC.

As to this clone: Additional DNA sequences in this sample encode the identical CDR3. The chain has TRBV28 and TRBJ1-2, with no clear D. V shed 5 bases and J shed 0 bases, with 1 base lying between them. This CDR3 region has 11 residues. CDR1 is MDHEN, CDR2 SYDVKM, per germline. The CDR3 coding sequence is TGTGCCAGCAGTCCTAACTATGGCTACACCTTC. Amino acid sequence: CASSPNYGYTF.

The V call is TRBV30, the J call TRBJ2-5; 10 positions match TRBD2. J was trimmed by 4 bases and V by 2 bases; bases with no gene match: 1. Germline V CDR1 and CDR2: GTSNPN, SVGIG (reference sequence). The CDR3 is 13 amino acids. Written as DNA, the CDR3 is TGTGCCTGGAGTCTAGCGGGAGTAGAGACCCAGTACTTC. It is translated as CAWSLAGVETQYF.

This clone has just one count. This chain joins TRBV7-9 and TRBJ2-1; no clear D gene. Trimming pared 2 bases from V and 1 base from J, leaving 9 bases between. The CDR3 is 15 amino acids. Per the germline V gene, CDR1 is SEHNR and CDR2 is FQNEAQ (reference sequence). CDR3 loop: CASSLLDESYNEQFF. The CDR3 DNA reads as TGTGCCAGCAGCTTACTTGACGAGTCCTACAATGAGCAGTTCTTC.

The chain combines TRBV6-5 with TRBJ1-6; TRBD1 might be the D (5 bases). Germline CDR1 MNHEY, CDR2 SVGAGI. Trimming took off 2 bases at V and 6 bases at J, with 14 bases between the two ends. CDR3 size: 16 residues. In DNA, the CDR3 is TGTGCCAGCAGTTACCACGGGCCAGGGTTTAATTCACCCCTCCACTTT. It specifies CASSYHGPGFNSPLHF.

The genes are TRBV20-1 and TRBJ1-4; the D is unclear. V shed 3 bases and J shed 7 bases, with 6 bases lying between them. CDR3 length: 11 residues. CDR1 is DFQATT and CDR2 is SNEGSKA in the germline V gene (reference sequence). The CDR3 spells CSARGSEKLFF. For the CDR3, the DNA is TGCAGTGCTAGGGGGAGTGAAAAACTGTTTTTT.

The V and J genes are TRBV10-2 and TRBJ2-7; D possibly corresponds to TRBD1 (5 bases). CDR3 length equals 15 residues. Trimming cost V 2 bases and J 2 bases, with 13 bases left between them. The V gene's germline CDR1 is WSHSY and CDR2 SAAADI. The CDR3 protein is CASSERGGPTYEQYF. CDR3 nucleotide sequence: TGCGCCAGCAGTGAGAGGGGTGGCCCAACCTACGAGCAGTACTTC.

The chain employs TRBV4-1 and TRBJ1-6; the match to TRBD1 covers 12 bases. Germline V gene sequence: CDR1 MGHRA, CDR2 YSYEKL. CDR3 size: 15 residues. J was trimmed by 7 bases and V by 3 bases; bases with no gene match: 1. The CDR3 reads CASSQGQGANSPLHF. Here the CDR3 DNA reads TGCGCCAGCAGCCAGGGACAGGGGGCCAATTCACCCCTCCACTTT.

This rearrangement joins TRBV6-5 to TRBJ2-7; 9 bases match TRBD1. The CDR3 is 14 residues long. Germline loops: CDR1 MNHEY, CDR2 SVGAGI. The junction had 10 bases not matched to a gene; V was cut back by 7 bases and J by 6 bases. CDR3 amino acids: CASNSGTGSGEQYF. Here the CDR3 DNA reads TGTGCCAGCAATTCCGGGACAGGGTCGGGCGAGCAGTACTTC.

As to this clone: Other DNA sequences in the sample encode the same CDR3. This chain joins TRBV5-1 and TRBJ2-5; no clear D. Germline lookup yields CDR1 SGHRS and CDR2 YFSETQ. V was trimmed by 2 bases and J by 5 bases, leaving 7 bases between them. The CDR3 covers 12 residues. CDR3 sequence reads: CASSFPAETQYF. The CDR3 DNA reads TGCGCCAGCAGCTTTCCAGCGGAGACCCAGTACTTC.

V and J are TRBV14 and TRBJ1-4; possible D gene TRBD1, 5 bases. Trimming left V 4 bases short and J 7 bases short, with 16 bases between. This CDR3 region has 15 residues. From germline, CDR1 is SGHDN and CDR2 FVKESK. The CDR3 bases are TGTGCCAGCAGCCTAGCGCGGGGCAGAGGTGAAAAACTGTTTTTT. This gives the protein CASSLARGRGEKLFF. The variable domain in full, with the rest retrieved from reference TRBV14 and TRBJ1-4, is EAGVTQFPSHSVIEKGQTVTLRCDPISGHDNLYWYRRVMGKEIKFLLHFVKESKQDESGMPNNRFLAERTGGTYSTLKVQPAELEDSGVYFCASSLARGRGEKLFFGSGTQLSVL.

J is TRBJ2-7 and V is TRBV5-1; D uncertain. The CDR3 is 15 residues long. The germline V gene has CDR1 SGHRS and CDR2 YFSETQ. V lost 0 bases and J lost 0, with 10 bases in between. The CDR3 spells CASSLGQTSSYEQYF. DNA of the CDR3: TGCGCCAGCAGCTTGGGGCAGACGAGCTCCTACGAGCAGTACTTC.

This CDR3 reads CAISLGPAYEQFF. CDR3 DNA: TGTGCCATCAGTCTCGGGCCGGCTTATGAGCAGTTCTTC. The chain combines TRBV10-3 with TRBJ2-1; the D is unclear. Germline CDR1 is ENHRY and CDR2 is SYGVKD. This CDR3 contains 13 residues. Trimming took 5 bases from V and 8 from J, leaving 13 bases between them.